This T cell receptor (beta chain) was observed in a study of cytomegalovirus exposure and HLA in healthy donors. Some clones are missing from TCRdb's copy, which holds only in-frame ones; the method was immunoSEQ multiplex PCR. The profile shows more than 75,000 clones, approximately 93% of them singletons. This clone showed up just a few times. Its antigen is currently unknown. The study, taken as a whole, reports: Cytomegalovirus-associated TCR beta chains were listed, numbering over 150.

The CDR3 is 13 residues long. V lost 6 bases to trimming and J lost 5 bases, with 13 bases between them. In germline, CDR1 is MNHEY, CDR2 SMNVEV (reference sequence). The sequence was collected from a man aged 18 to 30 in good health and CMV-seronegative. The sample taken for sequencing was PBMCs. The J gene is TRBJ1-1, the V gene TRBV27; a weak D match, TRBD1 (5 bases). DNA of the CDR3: TGTGCCAGCAGCCCGAAGAAGGGGACTGAAGCTTTCTTT. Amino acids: CASSPKKGTEAFF.